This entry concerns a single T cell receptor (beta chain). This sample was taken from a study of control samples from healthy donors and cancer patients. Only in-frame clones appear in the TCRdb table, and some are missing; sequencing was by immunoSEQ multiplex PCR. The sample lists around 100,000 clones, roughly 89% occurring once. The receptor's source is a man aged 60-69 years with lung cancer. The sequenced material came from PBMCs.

The CDR3 sequence is CAWTGVTNEKLFF. CDR3 sequence (DNA): TGTGCCTGGACCGGAGTAACTAATGAAAAACTGTTTTTT. The chain has TRBV30 and TRBJ1-4; the D is unclear. In germline, CDR1 is GTSNPN, CDR2 SVGIG (reference sequence). This CDR3 comprises 13 residues. Trimming shortened V by 4 bases and J by 1 base, and 7 bases separated the two germline ends.